The present T cell receptor beta chain was sequenced within a study of T cells in Graves' hyperthyroidism and ophthalmopathy. Only a few counts were recorded for this clonotype. Its antigen is undetermined. CDR1 and CDR2 (germline): LGHDT, YNNKEL (reference sequence). The CDR3 is made up of 14 amino acids. V shed 2 bases and J 5 bases; nucleotides not matched to a gene: 3. RNA transcripts provided the source from which TCR beta CDR3 regions were amplified. TCR CDR3 regions were first amplified by RT-PCR with HTBI primers. TCRdb processed the multiplex PCR reads anew with MiXCR; each CDR3 protein has one entry. The sample yields 360,000 or so distinct CDR3 sequences, nearly 15% seen once. Regarding the study as a whole: Classification by a 13 V-J model distinguished ophthalmopathy from stable hyperthyroidism.

The sequence was obtained from a woman between 55 and 75 years old with Graves' ophthalmopathy. Input material: blood. This chain uses TRBV3-1 with TRBJ2-1; 7 bases match TRBD1. CDR3 sequence: CASSQYTGDNEQFF. The CDR3 DNA follows: TGTGCCAGCAGCCAATACACAGGGGACAATGAGCAGTTCTTC.